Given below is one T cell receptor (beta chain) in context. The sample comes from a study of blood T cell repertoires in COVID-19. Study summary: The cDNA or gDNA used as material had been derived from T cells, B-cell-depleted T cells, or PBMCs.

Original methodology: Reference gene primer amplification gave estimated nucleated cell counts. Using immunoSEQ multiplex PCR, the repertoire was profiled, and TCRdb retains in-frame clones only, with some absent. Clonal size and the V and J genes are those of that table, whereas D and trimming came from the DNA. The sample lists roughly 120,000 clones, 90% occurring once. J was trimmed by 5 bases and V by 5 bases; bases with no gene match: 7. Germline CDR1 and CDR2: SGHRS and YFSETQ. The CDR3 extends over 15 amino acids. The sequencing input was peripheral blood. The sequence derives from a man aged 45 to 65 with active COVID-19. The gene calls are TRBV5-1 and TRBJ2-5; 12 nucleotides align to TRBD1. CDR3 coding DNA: TGCGCCAGCAGGGGCGGGACAGGGGGCCCGGAGACCCAGTACTTC. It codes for CASRGGTGGPETQYF.